This T cell receptor beta chain derives from a study of CD8 T cells in ankylosing spondylitis. Regarding the study as a whole: In ankylosing spondylitis blood, a motif of eight highly homologous TCR beta variants appeared characteristic.

Using its own MiXCR run on the 5' RACE reads, TCRdb lists one record per CDR3 protein. The top ten hold under 0.9% of the sample, which has 470,000 or so distinct CDR3 sequences, around 26% seen once. This CDR3 contains 16 residues. Germline V lookup: CDR1 SGHDN, CDR2 FVKESK. J was trimmed by 3 bases and V by 0 bases; bases with no gene match: 3. Points on this clonotype: Its antigen is not known.

The chain joins TRBV14 to TRBJ2-7; 12 nucleotides align to TRBD2. What was sequenced was blood, either unsorted or a sorted T cell fraction (not recorded which). This clonotype was obtained from a male donor with ankylosing spondylitis. The CDR3 region has the DNA TGTGCCAGCAGCCAAGAGACGACTAGCGGGAGCTACGAGCAGTACTTC. Translated, it gives CASSQETTSGSYEQYF.